This section outlines one T cell receptor (beta chain) sequence together with its context. This clone was detected once. Its antigen has not been determined. No clone much larger than this one lies a single base away; base qualities are absent. The label giving this sample's treatment or condition can be read as: high-dose cyclophosphamide on days +3 and +4 as single-agent GVHD prophylaxis. PTCy patients received busulfan and fludarabine conditioning, a related or unrelated marrow graft, and cyclophosphamide on days +3 and +4. PTCy-treated patients came from a prospective multi-institutional clinical trial. Mononuclear cells from peripheral blood and bone marrow were separated by Ficoll-Hypaque density centrifugation and then cryopreserved. The CDR3 contains 16 residues, cysteine and phenylalanine counted. Solely the CDR3 DNA is kept, with 48 bases framed from the first base. The CDR1 and CDR2 encoded by the germline V gene are SNHLY and FYNNEI. V is cut back by 3 bases and J by 5 bases, with 10 bases in the junction unmatched.

This record comes from a study of T cells after posttransplantation cyclophosphamide (dated by TCRdb to about 2016). A note on the overall study: Using TRB sequencing, the study followed how the T cell repertoire rebuilt after myeloablative bone marrow transplantation with posttransplantation cyclophosphamide given as GVHD prophylaxis. In 3 patients, TRB sequencing was also performed on up to 3 more blood samples taken 2 to 5.2 years after transplant, and in 4 patients, pretransplant blood was also TRB-sequenced. Because TRA and TRB clonality correlated tightly in 9 samples, the subsequent TCR analyses were limited to TRB only. Samples from a few dozen PTCy-treated patients, along with samples from roughly 15 of their related bone marrow donors, underwent antigen receptor sequencing. Public TRB sequences were searched against a database of over 3,600 sequences associated with responses to pathogens, tumor antigens, self-antigens and alloantigens. Blood from all 30 or so PTCy patients who had 1-year posttransplant specimens underwent TRB sequencing.

Points the paper makes about the study in general: At 1-2 months, donor-recipient similarity was low but rose over the first year, and the later blood repertoires were often dominated by donor CD8+ memory clones. Across 45 patients, TRB clonality was highly associated with recipient CMV seropositivity and CMV reactivation, and PTCy diversity was similar to diversity in CNI/methotrexate controls. The TRB repertoires of T cells infiltrating skin or GI tract showed only limited overlap with the TRB repertoires of T cells in blood.

TRB sequencing was run on genomic DNA with either the immunoSEQ assay at survey resolution or the hsTCRB kit. The source study handled its data this way. The immunoSEQ software handled initial read processing, and the LymphoSeq R package was used for repertoire analyses. For each TRB dataset, clonality was calculated as 1 minus normalized Shannon entropy, and the Gini coefficient was computed as well. Phenotypes of unsorted samples were inferred by mapping TRB sequences from sorted subsets of the recipient or donor onto the same recipient's unsorted samples. Here the immuneACCESS table is served through TCRdb, limited to in-frame sequences with V and J called. Missing clones are a known gap in these copies; in checked studies unresolved V genes cover under half, and the rest lacks a known reason. The DNA was the basis for D and trimming; V, J and clone size are from that table. The sample table shows more than 2,500 clones, and roughly 60% are seen once. Roughly 15% of the sample rests with the top ten.

In this chain, TRBV2 is recombined with TRBJ2-7; 10 junctional bases match TRBD2. The sequence came from a male patient between 60 and 69 years old who received an allogeneic stem cell transplant from a related donor and was CMV-positive. Some T cells may derive from the graft donor when a transplant has been performed. The source material was PBMCs, sampled 30 days after allogeneic stem cell transplant with posttransplant cyclophosphamide. The DNA sequence is given as TGTGCCAGCAGTGACGTTACCCTAGCGGGAGTGGACGAGCAGTACTTC. Protein translation: CASSDVTLAGVDEQYF. With all but the CDR3 taken from the reference TRBV2 and TRBJ2-7 genes, the full variable domain is: EPEVTQTPSHQVTQMGQEVILRCVPISNHLYFYWYRQILGQKVEFLVSFYNNEISEKSEIFDDQFSVERPDGSNFTLKIRSTKLEDSAMYFCASSDVTLAGVDEQYFGPGTRLTVT.